Below, 11 T cell receptor beta chains from the same sample are listed, as sequenced in a study of T cell responses to AZD1222 COVID-19 vaccine (dated by TCRdb to about 2021). Libraries were built with the immunoSEQ multiplex PCR assay. TCRdb took this table from immuneACCESS and kept in-frame rearrangements with V and J called. Such tables lack part of the clones; where checked against another copy, unresolved V genes explain under half of the gap, and the rest is unexplained. Present in this sample are 70,000 to 90,000 clones, 89% of which were seen just once. The biggest ten clones account for around 2.2% of the sample. Per the publication, the time point label means: baseline before first vaccination. The specimen comprised peripheral blood, sampled on day 0 of AZD1222 vaccination. These receptors were obtained from an adult in good health.

The rearrangement uses TRBV6-5 and TRBJ1-2; 7 positions agree with TRBD1. The CDR3 totals 13 residues. After removal of 6 bases from V and 8 bases from J, the junction contained 9 bases not matched to a gene. Germline V gives CDR1 MNHEY, CDR2 SVGAGI. This CDR3 reads CASSSEGGQGYTF. CDR3 sequence (DNA): TGTGCCAGCAGCTCAGAAGGGGGACAGGGCTACACCTTC.

The chain couples TRBV11-3 to TRBJ2-2, with TRBD2 matching 8 bases. The V and J ends lost 5 bases and 0 bases, in that order; junction bases with no gene match: 5. Germline loops: CDR1 SGHNT, CDR2 YENEEA. The CDR3 loop spans 16 amino acids. In DNA form, the CDR3 reads TGTGCCAGCAGCGGACCGGGACTAGCGAACACCGGGGAGCTGTTTTTT. This encodes CASSGPGLANTGELFF. The full variable domain, rest sourced from reference TRBV11-3 and TRBJ2-2, is EAGVVQSPRYKIIEKKQPVAFWCNPISGHNTLYWYLQNLGQGPELLIRYENEEAVDDSQLPKDRFSAERLKGVDSTLKIQPAELGDSAVYLCASSGPGLANTGELFFGEGSRLTVL.

V usage is TRBV3-1 (or the pseudogene TRBV3-2) and J usage is TRBJ2-1, with TRBD1 as a possible D gene (5 bases). The germline V and J ends were trimmed by 2 bases and 8 bases, with 10 bases remaining between them. This CDR3 contains 13 residues. Germline CDR1 is LGHDT and CDR2 is YNNKEL (reference sequence). This CDR3 reads CASSQSFRDEQFF. The CDR3 DNA follows: TGTGCCAGCAGCCAAAGTTTCAGGGATGAGCAGTTCTTC.

The V call is TRBV27, the J call TRBJ2-2; a weak D match, TRBD1 (6 bases). Germline lookup yields CDR1 MNHEY and CDR2 SMNVEV (reference sequence). The CDR3 length is 15 residues. V was clipped by 0 bases and J by 9 bases, with 14 bases between them. The DNA of the CDR3 is TGTGCCAGCAGTTTATCAAGGACAGCGGCTTGGGAGCTGTTTTTT. Its translation: CASSLSRTAAWELFF.

This chain connects TRBV5-1 to TRBJ2-7; 8 positions agree with TRBD2. J was trimmed by 0 bases and V by 0 bases; bases with no gene match: 2. This CDR3 contains 15 residues. Germline-derived CDR1 and CDR2 are SGHRS and YFSETQ. CDR3 bases: TGCGCCAGCAGCTTGGAGCGGGGGAGCTCCTACGAGCAGTACTTC. Protein product: CASSLERGSSYEQYF.

This clone came up once. The CDR3 loop reads CASTPTRGQGAYGYTF. CDR3 bases: TGTGCCAGTACCCCAACTAGGGGACAGGGGGCTTATGGCTACACCTTC. This chain links TRBV19 with TRBJ1-2, with 12 bases aligning to TRBD1. Trimming took 7 bases from V and 5 from J; bases not matched to a gene: 11. This CDR3 spans 16 amino acids. CDR1 is LNHDA, CDR2 SQIVND, per germline (reference sequence). Complete variable domain (other parts from reference TRBV19 and TRBJ1-2): DGGITQSPKYLFRKEGQNVTLSCEQNLNHDAMYWYRQDPGQGLRLIYYSQIVNDFQKGDIAEGYSVSREKKESFPLTVTSAQKNPTAFYLCASTPTRGQGAYGYTFGSGTRLTVV.

This chain uses TRBV3-1 (or the pseudogene TRBV3-2) with TRBJ1-6; weak D call: TRBD1 (5 bases). The CDR3 runs 14 residues. The germline gives CDR1 LGHDT, CDR2 YNNKEL (reference sequence). Trimming removed 6 bases at V and 7 bases at J, with 13 bases between. CDR3 sequence reads: CASSHPGRNSPLHF. CDR3 DNA: TGTGCCAGCAGTCACCCAGGGAGGAATTCACCCCTCCACTTT.

This rearrangement joins TRBV2 to TRBJ2-1; 9 positions agree with TRBD1. The germline CDR1 and CDR2 sequences are SNHLY and FYNNEI. This CDR3 contains 15 residues. V trimming: 6 bases; J trimming: 2 bases; junction bases outside the gene matches: 5. The DNA of the CDR3 is TGTGCCAGCAGGAGGGACAGGGTAGCCTACAATGAGCAGTTCTTC. This codes for CASRRDRVAYNEQFF.

J is TRBJ1-5 and V is TRBV6-2 or TRBV6-3; a possible D gene is TRBD1 (6 bases). This CDR3 comprises 14 residues. CDR1 and CDR2 (germline): MNHEY, SVGEGT. V shed 2 bases and J shed 6 bases, with 11 bases lying between them. The CDR3 region is CASSYLTGGQPQHF. The CDR3 DNA is TGTGCCAGCAGTTACCTGACAGGCGGTCAGCCCCAGCATTTT.

CDR3 nucleotide sequence: TGTGCCAGCTCACGGGGAATACAGGAAGAGACCCAGTACTTC. The encoded protein is CASSRGIQEETQYF. The gene calls are TRBV18 and TRBJ2-5, with D possibly matching TRBD1 (5 bases). From germline, CDR1 is KGHSH and CDR2 LQKENI. The CDR3 spans 14 residues. V was clipped by 4 bases and J by 3 bases, with 12 bases between them.

V is TRBV9 and J is TRBJ2-2; 7 bases align to TRBD2. The CDR3 sequence is 15 residues long. V shed 0 bases and J 6 bases; nucleotides not matched to a gene: 5. Per germline, CDR1 SGDLS and CDR2 YYNGEE. Written as DNA, the CDR3 is TGTGCCAGCAGCGTAGAGGGTGCGGGGGCCGGGGAGCTGTTTTTT. Translated: CASSVEGAGAGELFF.